Shown below are 20 T cell receptor beta chains from a single sample sequenced in a study of radiotherapy plus CTLA-4 blockade in lung cancer. The table came from immunoSEQ multiplex PCR; TCRdb's copy has only in-frame clones and leaves some out. The table shows tens of thousands of clones, with around 77% occurring only once. The sample was peripheral blood, taken from a patient treated with radiotherapy plus ipilimumab. The receptors come from a human donor with non-small cell lung cancer who had stable disease on radiotherapy plus ipilimumab.

The chain is built from TRBV7-9 and TRBJ2-5; D is unresolved. The V end was cut by 1 base, the J end by 5 bases, with 5 bases between. CDR3 length: 12 residues. Germline V CDR1 and CDR2: SEHNR, FQNEAQ (reference sequence). The CDR3 nucleotides read TGTGCCAGCAGCTTAGGGTCGGAGACCCAGTACTTC. It encodes CASSLGSETQYF.

This clone is a singleton in its sample. The V gene is TRBV6-6, the J gene TRBJ1-1; D is unclear. The CDR3 length is 13 residues. V was shortened by 2 bases and J by 1 base, with 5 bases between the two germline ends. From germline, CDR1 is MNHNY and CDR2 SVGAGI (reference sequence). The CDR3 sequence is CASSYPPNTEAFF. CDR3 coding DNA: TGTGCCAGCAGTTACCCACCGAACACTGAAGCTTTCTTT.

As for this clone: An end of the junction differs from the germline gene, which may be a read error. V gene TRBV11-2 combines with J gene TRBJ1-4; D is unresolved. The germline V gene has CDR1 SGHAT and CDR2 FQNNGV. CDR3 size: 15 residues. The CDR3 DNA reads as TGTGCCAGCAGCTTAGTACGGGTAACTAATGAAAAGCTGTTTTTT. Its translation is CASSLVRVTNEKLFF.

This clone appeared once. The CDR3 loop reads CASRQGAEVTNEKLFF. CDR3 sequence (DNA): TGTGCCAGCAGACAGGGGGCGGAAGTGACTAATGAAAAACTGTTTTTT. The chain uses TRBV27 and TRBJ1-4; 9 nucleotides match TRBD1. CDR1 and CDR2 from the germline V gene are MNHEY and SMNVEV (reference sequence). CDR3 length: 16 amino acids. The J segment lost 2 bases and the V segment lost 6 bases, leaving 7 bases of the junction unmatched.

The CDR3 DNA follows: TGTGCCAGCAGCTTCCCCGGGGCGGGGGTCGGTGGCTACACCTTC. This sequence encodes CASSFPGAGVGGYTF. This chain connects TRBV7-9 to TRBJ1-2, with a possible D match to TRBD1 (5 bases). The germline gives CDR1 SEHNR, CDR2 FQNEAQ (reference sequence). V dropped 3 bases and J dropped 7 bases, with 18 bases sitting between them. This CDR3 is 15 amino acids long.

The chain combines TRBV28 with TRBJ2-1, with 9 nucleotides matching TRBD2. Germline V gene data show CDR1 as MDHEN and CDR2 as SYDVKM. This CDR3 comprises 13 residues. The V gene end was trimmed by 5 bases and the J gene end by 9 bases; junction bases not matched to a gene: 5. This chain's CDR3 is CASSPGTSSEQFF. The DNA of the CDR3 is TGTGCCAGCAGTCCGGGGACTAGCAGTGAGCAGTTCTTC.

This clone was counted between two and nine times. At one end the junction does not follow the germline gene, possibly because of a read error. The V gene is TRBV5-6, the J gene TRBJ2-6; TRBD2 aligns across 16 bases. The germline gives CDR1 SGHDT, CDR2 YYEEEE. The CDR3 extends over 18 amino acids. In nucleotides, the CDR3 is TGTGCCCGCAGCTTGGGACTAGCGGGGGGGACTGGGGCCAACGTCCTGACTTTC. Protein: CARSLGLAGGTGANVLTF.

This clone has a handful of counts. This chain connects TRBV7-2 to TRBJ1-4; D is undetermined. Trimming cost V 5 bases and J 7 bases, with 14 bases left between them. Germline V lookup: CDR1 SGHTA, CDR2 FQGNSA. This CDR3 contains 14 residues. CDR3 loop: CASSMRNPSEKLFF. Written as DNA, the CDR3 is TGTGCCAGCAGCATGAGGAACCCCAGTGAAAAACTGTTTTTT.

This clone was detected only a few times. The chain employs TRBV7-8 and TRBJ1-4; no firm D call. V lost 0 bases and J 6 bases, leaving 8 bases between the germline ends. The CDR3 is 14 amino acids. The germline V gene encodes CDR1 SGHVS and CDR2 FQNEAQ. The CDR3 sequence is CASSLAGIDEKLFF. CDR3 sequence (DNA): TGTGCCAGCAGCTTAGCAGGGATTGATGAAAAACTGTTTTTT.

The sample holds one count of this clone. The chain joins TRBV19 to TRBJ1-2; 12 nucleotides match TRBD1. Per germline, CDR1 LNHDA and CDR2 SQIVND (reference sequence). V shed 8 bases and J 4 bases; nucleotides not matched to a gene: 5. This CDR3 is built from 14 residues. CDR3 nucleotide sequence: TGTGCCAGTTCCGGGACAGGGGGCGCCTATGGCTACACCTTC. This encodes CASSGTGGAYGYTF.

The chain recombines TRBV5-1 with TRBJ1-2; no clear D gene. Trimming removed 4 bases from V and 3 bases from J, with 10 bases in between. The CDR3 loop spans 13 amino acids. Per germline, CDR1 SGHRS and CDR2 YFSETQ. The CDR3 DNA reads TGCGCCAGCAGCCCTAGCTCCCACTATGGCTACACCTTC. This codes for CASSPSSHYGYTF.

The chain is built from TRBV14 and TRBJ1-1, with unresolved D. The CDR3 sequence is 15 residues long. Trimming took off 2 bases at V and 4 bases at J, with 14 bases between the two ends. Germline assignment: CDR1 SGHDN and CDR2 FVKESK. The CDR3 sequence is CASSQQFGGSTEAFF. The CDR3 nucleotides read TGTGCCAGCAGCCAACAGTTCGGTGGATCCACTGAAGCTTTCTTT.

The chain links TRBV27 to TRBJ1-2, with 7 bases lining up with TRBD1. The germline CDR1 and CDR2 sequences are MNHEY and SMNVEV (reference sequence). This CDR3 has 16 amino acids. V lost 4 bases to trimming and J lost 8 bases; unmatched junction nucleotides: 16. The CDR3 coding sequence is TGTGCCAGCAGTTCCCGGGACAGCCCTCCATTGGGGGGCTACACCTTC. It specifies CASSSRDSPPLGGYTF.

The chain recombines TRBV7-9 with TRBJ1-2, with TRBD1 identical over 7 bases. The trim removed 0 bases at V and 8 bases at J, leaving 3 bases unmatched. Per the germline V gene, CDR1 is SEHNR and CDR2 is FQNEAQ (reference sequence). The CDR3 contains 13 residues. In DNA form, the CDR3 reads TGTGCCAGCAGCTTAGCAGGGGGCGCGGGCTACACCTTC. Translating gives CASSLAGGAGYTF.

The chain combines TRBV5-8 with TRBJ1-6, with 8 bases fitting TRBD1. The CDR3 is 16 residues long. After removal of 3 bases from V and 4 bases from J, the junction contained 6 bases not matched to a gene. Per germline, CDR1 SGHTS and CDR2 YDEGEE. CDR3 region: CASSSRRDRYNSPLHF. The DNA of the CDR3 is TGTGCCAGCAGCTCACGACGGGACAGGTATAATTCACCCCTCCACTTT.

The chain has TRBV7-8 and TRBJ1-1; D not certain. Trimming took 3 bases from V and 1 from J, leaving 6 bases between them. The CDR3 has 13 amino acids. CDR1 and CDR2 (germline): SGHVS, FQNEAQ. The CDR3 nucleotides are TGTGCCAGCAGCTTTAATGAGAACACTGAAGCTTTCTTT. It yields the protein CASSFNENTEAFF.

The table lists this clone with a count of one. V gene TRBV29-1 combines with J gene TRBJ1-1, with 9 bases fitting TRBD1. Trimming at V came to 7 bases and at J to 7 bases, leaving 7 bases not matched to a gene. CDR3 size: 12 residues. In germline, CDR1 is SQVTM, CDR2 ANQGSEA. The CDR3 DNA reads TGCAGCGAGACAGGGGGAGGAGGTGAAGCTTTCTTT. Translation gives CSETGGGGEAFF. The entire variable domain, with the rest obtained from reference TRBV29-1 and TRBJ1-1, is as follows: SAVISQKPSRDICQRGTSLTIQCQVDSQVTMMFWYRQQPGQSLTLIATANQGSEATYESGFVIDKFPISRPNLTFSTLTVSNMSPEDSSIYLCSETGGGGEAFFGQGTRLTVV.

The table lists this clone with a count of one. The V gene is TRBV1, the J gene TRBJ2-6; the D call of TRBD1 is as the table states it, not checked on the DNA. TRBV1 has pseudogene status. This CDR3 region has 17 residues. The CDR3 sequence is CTSSVACAQSRANVLTF. CDR3 bases: TGCACCAGCAGTGTGGCTTGTGCACAAAGTCGGGCCAACGTCCTGACTTTC.

This chain joins TRBV7-6 and TRBJ1-1; 12 nucleotides line up with TRBD1. The CDR3 spans 17 residues. Unmatched junction bases numbered 7, after V lost 5 bases and J lost 0 bases. CDR1 SGHVS and CDR2 FNYEAQ come from the germline V gene. The CDR3 is CASSGAGTGGLNTEAFF. For the CDR3, the DNA is TGTGCCAGCAGCGGGGCCGGGACAGGGGGCCTGAACACTGAAGCTTTCTTT.

V and J are TRBV7-2 and TRBJ2-4; D assignment may be TRBD1 or TRBD2 (5 bases each). With 4 bases removed from V and 4 bases from J, the gap between germline ends came to 8 bases. The CDR3 loop spans 13 amino acids. The germline CDR1 and CDR2 sequences are SGHTA and FQGNSA. The DNA for the CDR3 is TGTGCCAGCAGCTCGGGACCAAAAAACATTCAGTACTTC. This sequence encodes CASSSGPKNIQYF.